The TCR beta chain under discussion was sequenced for a study of T-cell memory formation after mild COVID-19. Broader study findings: Day 15 to 85 contracting clones showed balanced CD4/CD8; later expanders leaned CD4+. The SARS-CoV-2 specificity of second-wave clones reaching peak at day 37 remained unverified.

About this clonotype itself: The antigen remains unidentified.

TCRdb used MiXCR to reprocess the 5' RACE reads, holding one entry per CDR3 protein. The profile shows 550,000 to 600,000 distinct CDR3 sequences, roughly a fifth of them singletons. The CDR3 totals 14 residues. V trimming: 3 bases; J trimming: 5 bases; junction bases outside the gene matches: 3. The sample taken for sequencing was PBMCs or a T cell subset sorted from them (not recorded which). The origin of this receptor is an adult woman who had mild COVID-19 (a few samples of this study predate the infection). Cell type and time point are not known. The chain has TRBV12-3 or TRBV12-4 and TRBJ2-7; 11 nucleotides line up with TRBD1. CDR3 in DNA: TGTGCCAGCAGTTTGTGGACAGGGGGCAACGAGCAGTACTTC. Its protein product is CASSLWTGGNEQYF.